The rows below give T cell receptor beta chains drawn from one sample of a study of blood T cell repertoires in COVID-19. Here immunoSEQ multiplex PCR was the method, and the copy in TCRdb shows in-frame clones only, minus some. The repertoire has 150,000 to 200,000 clones, around 84% of them found once; the top ten carry roughly 14%. The material sequenced was peripheral blood. The origin of the receptors is an older woman with COVID-19, enrolled during active disease. Both conserved end residues are part of each CDR3. The D gene is left open where the match is weak. Some rows mark clone size as missing; the rest say once, few, many or name a class of expanded clone.

>.|TRBV4-1|TRBJ2-7|once
CASSQGAGLGEQYF
TGCGCCAGCAGCCAAGGAGCAGGGTTAGGCGAGCAGTACTTC
>.|TRBV5-4|TRBJ2-3|.
CASSSPSTDTQYF
TGTGCCAGCAGCTCCCCTAGCACAGATACGCAGTATTTT
>.|TRBV6-5|TRBJ1-5|.
CASSWDSKGQPQHF
TGTGCCAGCAGTTGGGACTCAAAGGGACAGCCCCAGCATTTT
>.|TRBV6-1|TRBJ2-7|once
CASQSASPSLYEQYF
TGTGCCAGCCAGAGCGCTAGTCCCAGCCTTTACGAGCAGTACTTC
>.|TRBV7-9|TRBJ1-1|.
CASSLQGEAFF
TGTGCCAGCAGCCTCCAGGGGGAAGCTTTCTTT
>.|TRBV27|TRBJ2-6|.
CASSPSTVLSGANVLTF
TGTGCCAGCAGTCCCTCGACAGTACTGTCTGGGGCCAACGTCCTGACTTTC
>.|TRBV5-4|TRBJ1-1|.
CASSQWDSLEAFF
TGTGCCAGCAGCCAGTGGGACTCCCTTGAAGCTTTCTTT
>TRBD1|TRBV12-5|TRBJ1-2|.
CASGLTGTYGYTF
TGTGCTAGTGGTCTGACAGGGACCTATGGCTACACCTTC
>TRBD1|TRBV7-9|TRBJ1-2|.
CASSLGNRGRDYGYTF
TGTGCCAGCAGCTTAGGGAACAGGGGGCGAGACTATGGCTACACCTTC
>TRBD2|TRBV10-1|TRBJ2-1|.
CASSGRGSNNEQFF
TGCGCCAGCAGCGGGAGGGGGTCGAACAATGAGCAGTTCTTC
>.|TRBV27|TRBJ1-5|few
CASSVTGIGNQPQHF
TGTGCCAGCAGCGTTACAGGGATTGGCAATCAGCCCCAGCATTTT
>.|TRBV28|TRBJ1-1|.
CASESLGRGLTEAFF
TGTGCCAGCGAATCTCTGGGGAGAGGGCTTACTGAAGCTTTCTTT
>.|TRBV11-2|TRBJ2-7|.
CASSLALAGGLSYEQYF
TGTGCCAGCAGCTTAGCCCTAGCCGGAGGCCTGTCCTACGAGCAGTACTTC
>.|TRBV6-5|TRBJ2-2|many
CASKSGQTNTGELFF
TGTGCCAGCAAATCCGGACAGACGAACACCGGGGAGCTGTTTTTT
>.|TRBV6-5|TRBJ2-7|once
CASRNRHLSSYEQYF
TGTGCCAGCAGGAACAGGCACCTGAGCTCCTACGAGCAGTACTTC
>TRBD2|TRBV30|TRBJ2-2|.
CAWKLAGENTGELFF
TGTGCCTGGAAACTAGCGGGGGAGAACACCGGGGAGCTGTTTTTT
>.|TRBV2|TRBJ2-7|.
CASGGEVYEQYF
TGTGCCAGCGGAGGGGAGGTCTACGAGCAGTACTTC
>TRBD2|TRBV6-1|TRBJ2-1|.
CASSERGLAGGYNEQFF
TGTGCCAGCAGTGAAAGGGGACTAGCGGGAGGCTACAATGAGCAGTTCTTC
>TRBD1|TRBV6-5|TRBJ2-5|once
CASSTGQGTETQYF
TGTGCCAGCAGTACGGGACAGGGGACGGAGACCCAGTACTTC
>TRBD1|TRBV19|TRBJ1-1|.
CASSKQGAAEAFF
TGTGCCAGTAGTAAGCAGGGGGCCGCTGAAGCTTTCTTT
>TRBD2|TRBV27|TRBJ2-7|.
CATKRKREESYEQYF
TGTGCCACCAAAAGGAAGCGGGAGGAGTCCTACGAGCAGTACTTC
>TRBD1|TRBV5-1|TRBJ1-4|.
CASSLVAGGEEKLFF
TGCGCCAGCAGCTTGGTGGCAGGGGGCGAGGAAAAACTGTTTTTT
>.|TRBV18|TRBJ1-1|.
CASSPTRTEAFF
TGTGCCAGCTCACCAACGAGGACTGAAGCTTTCTTT
>.|TRBV6-5|TRBJ1-1|.
CASSTGTTNTEAFF
TGTGCCAGCAGTACCGGGACAACGAACACTGAAGCTTTCTTT